These 8 T cell receptor beta chains were sequenced from one sample in a study of HIV-infected patients and healthy controls. cDNA was made from approximately 0.55 ug RNA using alpha and beta constant primers. Alpha and beta chain libraries were made separately by chain-specific third strand synthesis with multiplexing indices. TCRdb re-called the 5' RACE reads with MiXCR, one entry per CDR3 protein. This sample yields 11,000 or so distinct CDR3 sequences, of which just over 5% are seen a single time; about 3.5% belongs to the top ten. No cell fractionation was done, so the repertoire covers all unsorted peripheral blood T cells. The source material was blood. These receptors all stem from an adult in good health.

This clonotype has at least ten counts. The V gene is TRBV7-9, the J gene TRBJ1-3, with unresolved D. The CDR3 is 14 amino acids. Germline loops: CDR1 SEHNR, CDR2 FQNEAQ (reference sequence). The V and J ends lost 5 bases and 0 bases respectively, with 8 bases between them. The CDR3 DNA follows: TGTGCCAGCAGCCAATTACGCTCTGGAAACACCATATATTTT. Translated, it gives CASSQLRSGNTIYF.

This clonotype has at least ten counts. The rearrangement uses TRBV5-6 and TRBJ2-2; either TRBD1 or TRBD2 may fit D (5 bases each). Trimming shortened V by 4 bases and J by 5 bases, and 18 bases separated the two germline ends. Germline V gene data show CDR1 as SGHDT and CDR2 as YYEEEE. The CDR3 consists of 16 residues. The CDR3 here is CASSHARERRTGELFF. CDR3 coding DNA: TGTGCCAGCAGCCATGCCAGGGAGCGCCGGACCGGGGAGCTGTTTTTT.

By share, this clonotype counts as medium-sized. This rearrangement joins TRBV29-1 to TRBJ2-3; 10 nucleotides line up with TRBD1. Germline V gene lookup returns CDR1 SQVTM and CDR2 ANQGSEA. The trim removed 6 bases at V and 3 bases at J, leaving 6 bases unmatched. The CDR3 is 14 residues long. CDR3: CSVGDRGQTDTQYF. CDR3 in DNA: TGCAGCGTCGGTGACAGGGGGCAAACAGATACGCAGTATTTT.

This clonotype was detected many times. This rearrangement joins TRBV19 to TRBJ2-5; 7 nucleotides agree with TRBD1. This CDR3 region has 14 residues. Germline V gene lookup returns CDR1 LNHDA and CDR2 SQIVND (reference sequence). Unmatched junction bases numbered 8, after V lost 5 bases and J lost 5 bases. DNA for the CDR3: TGTGCCAGTAGTGCCGTGAGGGGGCGCGAGACCCAGTACTTC. It is translated as CASSAVRGRETQYF.

This clonotype is categorized as medium-sized. In nucleotides, the CDR3 is TGCGCCAGCAGCTTGGCGGGGGAGGGAGGCTACGAGCAGTACTTC. Its translation is CASSLAGEGGYEQYF. The V call is TRBV5-1, the J call TRBJ2-7, with 7 bases matching TRBD2. The CDR3 totals 15 residues. Per the germline V gene, CDR1 is SGHRS and CDR2 is YFSETQ. With V trimmed by 0 bases and J by 3 bases, 6 bases remained unmatched. The full variable domain, its missing parts supplied by reference TRBV5-1 and TRBJ2-7, is KAGVTQTPRYLIKTRGQQVTLSCSPISGHRSVSWYQQTPGQGLQFLFEYFSETQRNKGNFPGRFSGRQFSNSRSEMNVSTLELGDSALYLCASSLAGEGGYEQYFGPGTRLTVT.

This clonotype appeared many times. The chain joins TRBV13 to TRBJ1-2; TRBD1 aligns across 9 bases. Losses at the gene ends were 5 bases for V and 4 bases for J; bases not matched to a gene: 14. CDR1 is PRHDT, CDR2 FYEKMQ, per germline (reference sequence). There are 17 residues in the CDR3. CDR3 protein: CASSPAFGDRDLYGYTF. In DNA, the CDR3 is TGTGCCAGCAGCCCGGCCTTCGGGGACAGGGATCTCTATGGCTACACCTTC. The full variable domain, with the rest looked up from reference TRBV13 and TRBJ1-2, is AAGVIQSPRHLIKEKRETATLKCYPIPRHDTVYWYQQGPGQDPQFLISFYEKMQSDKGSIPDRFSAQQFSDYHSELNMSSLELGDSALYFCASSPAFGDRDLYGYTFGSGTRLTVV.

This clonotype was observed a handful of times. J is TRBJ1-4 and V is TRBV27; D unclear. V dropped 2 bases and J dropped 6 bases, with 7 bases sitting between them. Germline lookup yields CDR1 MNHEY and CDR2 SMNVEV (reference sequence). The CDR3 loop spans 13 amino acids. Here the CDR3 reads CASSLRGYEKLFF. The DNA of the CDR3 is TGTGCCAGCAGTTTACGGGGTTATGAAAAACTGTTTTTT.

This clonotype was counted a few times. V usage is TRBV7-9 and J usage is TRBJ2-1; possible D gene TRBD2, 6 bases. CDR1 is SEHNR and CDR2 is FQNEAQ in the germline V gene (reference sequence). V shed 8 bases and J shed 9 bases, with 17 bases lying between them. The CDR3 has 13 residues. CDR3 sequence (DNA): TGTGCCAGCGTCCCTGGGGGGTTAGGTGAGCAGTTCTTC. Translating it yields CASVPGGLGEQFF. The whole variable domain, filled in from reference TRBV7-9 and TRBJ2-1, reads DTGVSQNPRHKITKRGQNVTFRCDPISEHNRLYWYRQTLGQGPEFLTYFQNEAQLEKSRLLSDRFSAERPKGSFSTLEIQRTEQGDSAMYLCASVPGGLGEQFFGPGTRLTVL.